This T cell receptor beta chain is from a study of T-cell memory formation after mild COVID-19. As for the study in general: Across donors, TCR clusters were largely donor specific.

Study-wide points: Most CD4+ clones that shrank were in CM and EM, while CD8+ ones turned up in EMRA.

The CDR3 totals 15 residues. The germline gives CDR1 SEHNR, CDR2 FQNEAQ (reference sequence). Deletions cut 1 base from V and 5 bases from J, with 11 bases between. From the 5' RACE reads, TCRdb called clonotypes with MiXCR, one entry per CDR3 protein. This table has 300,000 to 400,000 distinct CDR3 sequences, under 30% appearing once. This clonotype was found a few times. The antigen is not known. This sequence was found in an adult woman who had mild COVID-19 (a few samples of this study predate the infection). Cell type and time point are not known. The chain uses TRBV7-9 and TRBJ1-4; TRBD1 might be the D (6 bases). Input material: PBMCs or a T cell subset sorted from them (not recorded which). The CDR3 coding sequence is TGTGCCAGCAGCTTAGTTCGGCAGGGGAATGAAAAACTGTTTTTT. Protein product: CASSLVRQGNEKLFF.